The rows below give T cell receptor beta chains drawn from one sample of a study of blood T cell repertoires in COVID-19. The method was immunoSEQ multiplex PCR; TCRdb's version includes in-frame clones alone and lacks a portion of them. The profile shows 150,000 to 200,000 clones, about nine tenths of them singletons. The sample was peripheral blood. The receptors shown here come from a man aged 55 to 70 with active or convalescent COVID-19. Each CDR3 is given without its conserved first and last residue. Clone size is not always given. Where it is, it says once, few, many or a class for expanded clones.

clone size	V gene	J gene	CDR3 protein
NA	TRBV7-6	TRBJ2-7	ASSLVQTASYEQY
NA	TRBV6-1	TRBJ1-2	ASSENILGDYGYT
NA	TRBV19	TRBJ1-5	ASNKGGLGNQPQH
NA	TRBV4-1	TRBJ2-3	ASSLTGTSGGDATDTQY
NA	TRBV2	TRBJ2-5	ASSGVVAPRSQETQY
NA	TRBV27	TRBJ2-3	ASSLSLAGASTDTQY
NA	TRBV6-6	TRBJ1-5	ASSYGGGQPQH
few	TRBV3-1/TRBV3-2	TRBJ1-1	ASSPRSSNTEAF
NA	TRBV7-2	TRBJ1-2	ASSPDRGDYGYT
NA	TRBV5-6	TRBJ2-2	ASSFEVKRLNTGELF
NA	TRBV6-5	TRBJ2-6	ASSYMGPGANVLT
NA	TRBV5-1	TRBJ1-1	ASKGTGGAGTEAF
NA	TRBV5-6	TRBJ1-2	ASSPNGQGGYGYT
NA	TRBV7-8	TRBJ1-5	ASSSTVPNQPQH
NA	TRBV5-1	TRBJ1-2	ASSRGTGYNYGYT
NA	TRBV29-1	TRBJ1-1	SVTGQGGTEAF
NA	TRBV5-1	TRBJ1-2	ASSFSGQGGTSGYT
NA	TRBV11-3	TRBJ2-7	ASSLDHPGTGSYEQY
NA	TRBV2	TRBJ2-1	ASSEMGLELNEQF
NA	TRBV21-1	TRBJ2-7	ASSKGTPGSEYEQY
NA	TRBV11-2	TRBJ2-5	ASSLGDQETQY
NA	TRBV7-9	TRBJ2-1	ASSNGQGAIDEQF
NA	TRBV3-1/TRBV3-2	TRBJ1-2	ASSQEGGGRGYT
NA	TRBV4-2	TRBJ2-7	ASSQGSGSAYEQY
NA	TRBV27	TRBJ2-3	ASSPWTGTDTQY
NA	TRBV19	TRBJ1-2	ASSRDSSLYGYT
few	TRBV6-5	TRBJ2-7	ASSRADRDVHEQY
once	TRBV19	TRBJ2-7	ASSTPSGTGYEQY
NA	TRBV2	TRBJ2-1	ASTRTGFDYNEQF
NA	TRBV6-5	TRBJ2-3	ASSYSGENTDTQY
NA	TRBV6-2/TRBV6-3	TRBJ2-1	ASSYWRGGEQF
NA	TRBV19	TRBJ1-2	ASSIPTTNYGYT
NA	TRBV10-1	TRBJ2-1	ASSGLVAGASYNEQF
NA	TRBV6-5	TRBJ2-7	AARASGGDEQY
NA	TRBV12-3/TRBV12-4	TRBJ1-1	ASSPSTGDEAF
NA	TRBV2	TRBJ1-5	ASREDRVNQPQH
NA	TRBV27	TRBJ1-1	ATGGADTEAF
NA	TRBV6-1	TRBJ1-2	ASSEMILPNYGYT
NA	TRBV3-1/TRBV3-2	TRBJ2-1	ASSPRTGVYNEQF
NA	TRBV7-8	TRBJ1-2	ASSPPDRGPNYGYT
few	TRBV5-1	TRBJ2-3	ASSLGGPADTQY
once	TRBV19	TRBJ2-7	ASSRWGGKPYEQY